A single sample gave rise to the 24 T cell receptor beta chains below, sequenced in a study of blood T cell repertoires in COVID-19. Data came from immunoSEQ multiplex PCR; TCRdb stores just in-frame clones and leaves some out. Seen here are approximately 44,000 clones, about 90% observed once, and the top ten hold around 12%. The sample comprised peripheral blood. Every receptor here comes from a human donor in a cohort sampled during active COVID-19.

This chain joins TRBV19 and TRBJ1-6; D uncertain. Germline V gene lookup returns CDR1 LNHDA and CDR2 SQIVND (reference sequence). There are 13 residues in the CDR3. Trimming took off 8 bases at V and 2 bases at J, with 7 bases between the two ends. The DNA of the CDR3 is TGTGCCAGTTCCGGGGCCTATAATTCACCCCTCCACTTT. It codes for CASSGAYNSPLHF. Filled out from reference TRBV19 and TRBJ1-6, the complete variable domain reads DGGITQSPKYLFRKEGQNVTLSCEQNLNHDAMYWYRQDPGQGLRLIYYSQIVNDFQKGDIAEGYSVSREKKESFPLTVTSAQKNPTAFYLCASSGAYNSPLHFGNGTRLTVT.

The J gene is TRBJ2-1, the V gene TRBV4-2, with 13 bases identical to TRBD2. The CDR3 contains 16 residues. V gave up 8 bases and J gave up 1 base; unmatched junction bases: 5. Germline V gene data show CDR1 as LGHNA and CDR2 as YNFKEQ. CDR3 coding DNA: TGTGCCAGCGAAGGGACTAGCGGGGAGTCCTACAATGAGCAGTTCTTC. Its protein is CASEGTSGESYNEQFF.

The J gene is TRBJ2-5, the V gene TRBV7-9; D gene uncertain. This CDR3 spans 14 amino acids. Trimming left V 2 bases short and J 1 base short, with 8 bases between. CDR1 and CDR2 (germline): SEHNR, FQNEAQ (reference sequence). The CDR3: CASSLSLGQETQYF. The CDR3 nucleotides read TGTGCCAGCAGCTTAAGCCTAGGCCAAGAGACCCAGTACTTC.

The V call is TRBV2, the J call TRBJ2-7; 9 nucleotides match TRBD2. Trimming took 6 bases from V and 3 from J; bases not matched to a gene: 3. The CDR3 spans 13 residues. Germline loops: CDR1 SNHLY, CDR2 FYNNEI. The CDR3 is CASRTSGLYEQYF. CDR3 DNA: TGTGCCAGCAGGACTAGCGGTCTCTACGAGCAGTACTTC.

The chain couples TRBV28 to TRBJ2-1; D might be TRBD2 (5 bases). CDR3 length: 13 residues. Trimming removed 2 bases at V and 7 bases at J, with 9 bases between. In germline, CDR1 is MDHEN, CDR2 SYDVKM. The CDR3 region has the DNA TGTGCCAGCAGTTTACCGGGGAGAAATGAGCAGTTCTTC. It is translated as CASSLPGRNEQFF.

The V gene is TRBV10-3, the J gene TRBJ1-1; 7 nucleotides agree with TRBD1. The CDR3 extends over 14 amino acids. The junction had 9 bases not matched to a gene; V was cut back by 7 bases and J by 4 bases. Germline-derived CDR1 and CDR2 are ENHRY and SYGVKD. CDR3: CAIMKPGQPTEAFF. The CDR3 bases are TGTGCCATCATGAAGCCGGGACAGCCCACTGAAGCTTTCTTT.

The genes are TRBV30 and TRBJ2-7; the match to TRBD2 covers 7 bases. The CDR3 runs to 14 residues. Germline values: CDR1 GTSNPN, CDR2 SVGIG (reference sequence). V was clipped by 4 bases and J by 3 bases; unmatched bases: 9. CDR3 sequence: CAWKPGGRYYEQYF. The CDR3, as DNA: TGTGCCTGGAAGCCGGGGGGTCGATACTACGAGCAGTACTTC.

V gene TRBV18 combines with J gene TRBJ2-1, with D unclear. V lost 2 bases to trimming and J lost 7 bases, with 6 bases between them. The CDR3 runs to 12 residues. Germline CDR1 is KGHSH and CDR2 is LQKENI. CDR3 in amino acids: CASSPYINEQFF. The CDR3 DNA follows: TGTGCCAGCTCACCATACATAAATGAGCAGTTCTTC. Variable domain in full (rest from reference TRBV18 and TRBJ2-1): NAGVMQNPRHLVRRRGQEARLRCSPMKGHSHVYWYRQLPEEGLKFMVYLQKENIIDESGMPKERFSAEFPKEGPSILRIQQVVRGDSAAYFCASSPYINEQFFGPGTRLTVL.

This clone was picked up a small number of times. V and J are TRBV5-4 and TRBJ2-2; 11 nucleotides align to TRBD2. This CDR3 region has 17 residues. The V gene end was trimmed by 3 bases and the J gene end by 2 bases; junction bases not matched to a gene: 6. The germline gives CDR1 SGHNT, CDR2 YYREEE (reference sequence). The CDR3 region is CASSYGTSGFNTGELFF. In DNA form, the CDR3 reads TGTGCCAGCAGCTACGGGACTAGCGGATTCAACACCGGGGAGCTGTTTTTT.

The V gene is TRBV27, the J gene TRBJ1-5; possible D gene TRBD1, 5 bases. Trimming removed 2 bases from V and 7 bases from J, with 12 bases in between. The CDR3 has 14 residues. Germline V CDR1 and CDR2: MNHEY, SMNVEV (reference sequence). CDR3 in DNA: TGTGCCAGCAGTTTACCCGGGGGAGGCCAGCCCCAGCATTTT. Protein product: CASSLPGGGQPQHF.

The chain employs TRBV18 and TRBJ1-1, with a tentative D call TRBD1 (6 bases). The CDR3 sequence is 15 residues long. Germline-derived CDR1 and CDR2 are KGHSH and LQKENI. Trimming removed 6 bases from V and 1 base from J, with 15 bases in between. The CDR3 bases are TGTGCCAGCTCGCTACAGGGTTTGGCGAACACTGAAGCTTTCTTT. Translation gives CASSLQGLANTEAFF.

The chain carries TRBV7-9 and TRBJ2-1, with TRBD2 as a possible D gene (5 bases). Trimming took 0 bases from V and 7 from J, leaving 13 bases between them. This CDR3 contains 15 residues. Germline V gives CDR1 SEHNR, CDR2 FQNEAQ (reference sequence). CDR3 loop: CASSLARTFWNEQFF. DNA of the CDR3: TGTGCCAGCAGCTTAGCTCGGACTTTTTGGAATGAGCAGTTCTTC. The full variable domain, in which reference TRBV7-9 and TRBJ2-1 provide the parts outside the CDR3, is DTGVSQNPRHKITKRGQNVTFRCDPISEHNRLYWYRQTLGQGPEFLTYFQNEAQLEKSRLLSDRFSAERPKGSFSTLEIQRTEQGDSAMYLCASSLARTFWNEQFFGPGTRLTVL.

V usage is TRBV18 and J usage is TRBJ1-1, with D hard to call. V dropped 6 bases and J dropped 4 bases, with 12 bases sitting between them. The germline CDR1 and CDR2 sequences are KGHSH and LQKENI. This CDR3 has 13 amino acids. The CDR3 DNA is TGTGCCAGCTCCTTGATAGCCCCCACTGAAGCTTTCTTT. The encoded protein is CASSLIAPTEAFF.

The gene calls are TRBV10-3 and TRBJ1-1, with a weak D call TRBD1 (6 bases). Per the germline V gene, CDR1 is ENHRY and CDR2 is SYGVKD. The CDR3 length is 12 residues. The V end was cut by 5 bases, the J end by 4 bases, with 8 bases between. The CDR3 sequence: CAISLQGTEAFF. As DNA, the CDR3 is TGTGCCATCAGTCTACAGGGCACTGAAGCTTTCTTT.

Here the CDR3 reads CASSPRQGSYEQYF. The CDR3 DNA sequence: TGTGCCAGTAGTCCCCGACAGGGGTCCTACGAGCAGTACTTC. This rearrangement joins TRBV19 to TRBJ2-7, with 8 bases matching TRBD1. The V segment lost 5 bases and the J segment 1 base; nucleotides outside the gene matches: 4. The CDR3 loop spans 14 amino acids. Germline CDR1 LNHDA, CDR2 SQIVND (reference sequence).

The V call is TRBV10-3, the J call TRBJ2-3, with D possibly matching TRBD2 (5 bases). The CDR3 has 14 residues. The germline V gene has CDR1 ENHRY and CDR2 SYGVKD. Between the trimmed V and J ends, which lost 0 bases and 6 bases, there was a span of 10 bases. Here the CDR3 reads CAISESGDWDTQYF. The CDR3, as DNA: TGTGCCATCAGTGAGTCCGGGGATTGGGATACGCAGTATTTT.

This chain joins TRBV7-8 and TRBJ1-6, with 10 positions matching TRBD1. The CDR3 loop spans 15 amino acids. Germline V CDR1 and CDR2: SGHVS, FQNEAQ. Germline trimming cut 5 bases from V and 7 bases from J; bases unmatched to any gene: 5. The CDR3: CASSDRGQGNSPLHF. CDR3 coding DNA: TGTGCCAGCAGCGACCGGGGACAGGGGAATTCACCCCTCCACTTT. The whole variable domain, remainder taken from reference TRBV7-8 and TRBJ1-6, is GAGVSQSPRYKVAKRGQDVALRCDPISGHVSLFWYQQALGQGPEFLTYFQNEAQLDKSGLPSDRFFAERPEGSVSTLKIQRTQQEDSAVYLCASSDRGQGNSPLHFGNGTRLTVT.

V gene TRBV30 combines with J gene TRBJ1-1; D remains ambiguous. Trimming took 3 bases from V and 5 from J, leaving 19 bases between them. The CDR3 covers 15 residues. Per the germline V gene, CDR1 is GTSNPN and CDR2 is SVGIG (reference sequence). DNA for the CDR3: TGTGCCTGGAGCCTCGGGGAGGTAACGGTTACTGAAGCTTTCTTT. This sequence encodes CAWSLGEVTVTEAFF.

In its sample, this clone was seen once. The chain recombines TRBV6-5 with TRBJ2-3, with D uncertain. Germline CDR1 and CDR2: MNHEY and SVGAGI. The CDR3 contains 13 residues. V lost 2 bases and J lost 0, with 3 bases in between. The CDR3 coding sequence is TGTGCCAGCAGTTACATAAGCACAGATACGCAGTATTTT. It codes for CASSYISTDTQYF.

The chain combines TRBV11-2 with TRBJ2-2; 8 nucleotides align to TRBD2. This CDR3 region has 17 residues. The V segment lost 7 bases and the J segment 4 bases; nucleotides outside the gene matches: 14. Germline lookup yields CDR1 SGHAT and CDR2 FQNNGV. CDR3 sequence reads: CASTQHQGLVRTGELFF. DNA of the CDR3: TGTGCCAGCACCCAACACCAGGGACTAGTCCGCACCGGGGAGCTGTTTTTT. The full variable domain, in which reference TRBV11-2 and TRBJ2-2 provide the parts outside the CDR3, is EAGVAQSPRYKIIEKRQSVAFWCNPISGHATLYWYQQILGQGPKLLIQFQNNGVVDDSQLPKDRFSAERLKGVDSTLKIQPAKLEDSAVYLCASTQHQGLVRTGELFFGEGSRLTVL.

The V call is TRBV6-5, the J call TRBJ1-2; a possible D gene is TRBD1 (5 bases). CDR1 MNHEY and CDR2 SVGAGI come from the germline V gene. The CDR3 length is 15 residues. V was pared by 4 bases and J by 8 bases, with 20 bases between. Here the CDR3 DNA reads TGTGCCAGCAGTTTCCAACCCCAGGGTCTGGAGGGCTACACCTTC. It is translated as CASSFQPQGLEGYTF.

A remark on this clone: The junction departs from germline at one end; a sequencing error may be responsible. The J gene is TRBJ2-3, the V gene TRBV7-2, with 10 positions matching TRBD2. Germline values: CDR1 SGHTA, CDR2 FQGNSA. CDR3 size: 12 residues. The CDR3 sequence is CASSSYSSGGAF. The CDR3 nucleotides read TGTGCCAGCAGCTCCTACTCTAGCGGGGGAGCCTTT.

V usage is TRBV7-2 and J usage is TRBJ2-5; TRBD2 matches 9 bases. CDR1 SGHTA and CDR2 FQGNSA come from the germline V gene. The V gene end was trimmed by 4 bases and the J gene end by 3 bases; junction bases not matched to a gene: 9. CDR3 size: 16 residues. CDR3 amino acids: CASSSGLATREETQYF. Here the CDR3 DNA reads TGTGCCAGCAGCTCGGGACTAGCAACCCGGGAAGAGACCCAGTACTTC.

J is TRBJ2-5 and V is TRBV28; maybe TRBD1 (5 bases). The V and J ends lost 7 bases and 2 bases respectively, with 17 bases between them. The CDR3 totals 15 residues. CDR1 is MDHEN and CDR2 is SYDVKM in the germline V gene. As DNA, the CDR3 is TGTGCCAGCAAAGGCGGCAGGGCCTTTCAAGAGACCCAGTACTTC. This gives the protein CASKGGRAFQETQYF.